Given below is one T cell receptor (beta chain) in context. V was trimmed by 5 bases and J by 3 bases, leaving 7 bases between them. Germline V gene lookup returns CDR1 LGHNA and CDR2 YNFKEQ. This CDR3 region has 12 residues. The data derive from a study of blood T cell repertoires in COVID-19. Cohort allocation depended upon clinical history that participants reported. TCRdb's copy holds only in-frame clones and misses some; the assay was immunoSEQ multiplex PCR. The sample contains 200,000 to 300,000 clones, 80% to 90% of which appear only once. The specimen was PBMCs or T cells enriched from blood (not recorded which). The receptor comes from a woman younger than 45 who had recovered from COVID-19. The chain combines TRBV4-2 with TRBJ1-2, with D unresolved. This CDR3 reads CASSSPDYGYTF. In nucleotides, the CDR3 is TGTGCCAGCAGCTCTCCCGACTATGGCTACACCTTC.